This T cell receptor beta chain originates from a study of cytomegalovirus exposure and HLA in healthy donors. Study overall: A preliminary data release comprised around 90 million unique TCRs obtained from HLA-typed donors. Among the 398 genotyped donors, 70% to 85% were placed in the Caucasian-associated ancestry cluster. Findings of the study overall: Common viral pathogens seemed, in a later analysis, to connect with several of the most significant clusters. Sequences of the TCR beta chain were said to predict the HLA-A and HLA-B alleles of most subjects accurately.

The PCR ran on 60 Vbeta and 13 Jbeta primers. The table came from immunoSEQ multiplex PCR; TCRdb's copy has only in-frame clones and leaves some out. This repertoire includes about 130,000 clones. With respect to this clone: What it recognizes is unknown.

Germline CDR1 SGHRS, CDR2 YFSETQ. V was clipped by 5 bases and J by 5 bases; unmatched bases: 13. This CDR3 comprises 16 residues. The clonotype originates from a man aged 18 to 35 in good health and CMV-seronegative. The rearrangement uses TRBV5-1 and TRBJ1-2, with 9 bases aligning to TRBD1. Sequenced material: PBMCs. CDR3 nucleotide sequence: TGCGCCAGCAGGCCCGTTTACAGGGGGCCGGGGTATGGCTACACCTTC. Translating gives CASRPVYRGPGYGYTF.